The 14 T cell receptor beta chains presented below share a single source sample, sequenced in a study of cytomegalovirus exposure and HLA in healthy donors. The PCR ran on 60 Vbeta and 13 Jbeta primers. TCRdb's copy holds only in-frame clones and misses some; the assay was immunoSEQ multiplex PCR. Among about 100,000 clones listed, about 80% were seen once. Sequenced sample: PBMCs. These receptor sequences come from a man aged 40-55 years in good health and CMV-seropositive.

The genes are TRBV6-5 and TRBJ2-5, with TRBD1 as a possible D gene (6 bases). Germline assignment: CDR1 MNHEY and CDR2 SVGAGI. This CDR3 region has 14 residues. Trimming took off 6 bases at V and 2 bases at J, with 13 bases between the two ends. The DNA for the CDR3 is TGTGCCAGCAGCATGAATGGACAGCAAGAGACCCAGTACTTC. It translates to CASSMNGQQETQYF.

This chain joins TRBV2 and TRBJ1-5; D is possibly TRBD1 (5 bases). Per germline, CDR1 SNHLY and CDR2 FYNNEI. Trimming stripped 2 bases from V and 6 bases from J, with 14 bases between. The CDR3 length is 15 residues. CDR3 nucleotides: TGTGCCAGCAGTGAAATGGGTCAGGGCGGTCAGCCCCAGCATTTT. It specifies CASSEMGQGGQPQHF.

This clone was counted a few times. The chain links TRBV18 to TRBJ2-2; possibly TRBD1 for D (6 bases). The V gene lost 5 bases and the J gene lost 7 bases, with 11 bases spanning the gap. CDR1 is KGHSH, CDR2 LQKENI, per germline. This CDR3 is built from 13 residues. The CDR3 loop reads CASSIGTIGELFF. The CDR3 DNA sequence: TGTGCCAGCTCAATCGGGACAATCGGGGAGCTGTTTTTT.

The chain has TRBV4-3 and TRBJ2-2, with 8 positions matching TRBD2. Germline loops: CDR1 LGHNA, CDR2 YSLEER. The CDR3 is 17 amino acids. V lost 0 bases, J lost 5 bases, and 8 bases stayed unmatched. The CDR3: CASSQDPGGPGTGELFF. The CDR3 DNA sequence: TGCGCCAGCAGCCAAGATCCGGGAGGGCCAGGAACCGGGGAGCTGTTTTTT.

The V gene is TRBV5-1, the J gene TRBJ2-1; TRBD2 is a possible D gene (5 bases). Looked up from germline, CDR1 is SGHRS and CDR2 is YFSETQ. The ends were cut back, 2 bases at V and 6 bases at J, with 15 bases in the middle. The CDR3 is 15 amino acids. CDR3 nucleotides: TGCGCCAGCAGCTTATCTAGCAGCTCATCCAATGAGCAGTTCTTC. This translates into CASSLSSSSSNEQFF.

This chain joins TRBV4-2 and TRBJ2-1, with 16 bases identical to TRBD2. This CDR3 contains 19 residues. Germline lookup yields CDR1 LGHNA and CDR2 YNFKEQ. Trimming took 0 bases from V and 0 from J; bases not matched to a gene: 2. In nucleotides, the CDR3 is TGTGCCAGCAGCCAAGAAGGGACTAGCGGGGGGGGCTCCTACAATGAGCAGTTCTTC. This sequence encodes CASSQEGTSGGGSYNEQFF.

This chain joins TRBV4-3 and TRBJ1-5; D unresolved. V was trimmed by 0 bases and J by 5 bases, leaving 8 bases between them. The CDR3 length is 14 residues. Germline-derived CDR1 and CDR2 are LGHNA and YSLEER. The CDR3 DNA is TGCGCCAGCAGCCAAGAGATGAGCCATCAGCCCCAGCATTTT. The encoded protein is CASSQEMSHQPQHF.

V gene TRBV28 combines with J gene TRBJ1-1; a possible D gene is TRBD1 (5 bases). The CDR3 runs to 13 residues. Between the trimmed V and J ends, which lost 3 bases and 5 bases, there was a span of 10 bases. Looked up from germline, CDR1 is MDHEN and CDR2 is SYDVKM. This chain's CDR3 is CASSFSGVTEAFF. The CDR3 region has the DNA TGTGCCAGCAGTTTCTCGGGGGTAACTGAAGCTTTCTTT. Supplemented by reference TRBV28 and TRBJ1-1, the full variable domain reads DVKVTQSSRYLVKRTGEKVFLECVQDMDHENMFWYRQDPGLGLRLIYFSYDVKMKEKGDIPEGYSVSREKKERFSLILESASTNQTSMYLCASSFSGVTEAFFGQGTRLTVV.

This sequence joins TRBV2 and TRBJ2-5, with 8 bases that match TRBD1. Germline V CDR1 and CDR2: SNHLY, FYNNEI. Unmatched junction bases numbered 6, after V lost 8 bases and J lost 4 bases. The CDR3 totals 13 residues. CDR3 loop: CASSGQGRETQYF. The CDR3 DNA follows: TGTGCCAGCTCAGGACAGGGTAGAGAGACCCAGTACTTC.

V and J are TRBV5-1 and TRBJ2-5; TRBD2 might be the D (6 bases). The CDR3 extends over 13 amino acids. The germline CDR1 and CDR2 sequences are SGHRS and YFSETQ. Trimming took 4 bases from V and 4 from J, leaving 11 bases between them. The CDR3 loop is CASSQGLVETQYF. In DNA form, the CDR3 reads TGCGCCAGCAGCCAGGGACTTGTAGAGACCCAGTACTTC.

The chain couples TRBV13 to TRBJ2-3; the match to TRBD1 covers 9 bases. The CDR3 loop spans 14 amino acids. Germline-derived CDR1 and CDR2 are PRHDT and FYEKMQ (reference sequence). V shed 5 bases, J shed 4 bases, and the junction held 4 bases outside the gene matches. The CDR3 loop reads CASSNRQGADTQYF. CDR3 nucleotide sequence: TGTGCCAGCAGCAATAGACAGGGGGCAGATACGCAGTATTTT.

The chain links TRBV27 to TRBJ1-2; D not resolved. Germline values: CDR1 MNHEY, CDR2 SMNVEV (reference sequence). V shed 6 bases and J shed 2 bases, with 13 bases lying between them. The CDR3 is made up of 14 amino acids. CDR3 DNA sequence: TGTGCCAGCAGCCGATACGACGGGAACTATGGCTACACCTTC. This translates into CASSRYDGNYGYTF.

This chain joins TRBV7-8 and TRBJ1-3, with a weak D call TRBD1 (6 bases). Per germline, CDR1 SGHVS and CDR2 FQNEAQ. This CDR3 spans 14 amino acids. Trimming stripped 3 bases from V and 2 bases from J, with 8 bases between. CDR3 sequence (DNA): TGTGCCAGCAGCTTCAGGGGAGCTGGAAACACCATATATTTT. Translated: CASSFRGAGNTIYF.

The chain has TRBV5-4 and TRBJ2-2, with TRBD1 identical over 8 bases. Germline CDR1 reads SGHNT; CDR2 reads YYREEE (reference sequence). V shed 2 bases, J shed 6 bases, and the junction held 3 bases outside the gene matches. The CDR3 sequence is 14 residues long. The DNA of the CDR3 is TGTGCCAGCAGCTTACAGGGGGTCGCCGGGGAGCTGTTTTTT. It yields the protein CASSLQGVAGELFF.